This TCR beta chain originates from a study of CD8 T cells in Susac syndrome (dated by TCRdb to about 2019). For context, the study as a whole: Whether CD8+ T cell activation and differentiation in Susac syndrome was antigen driven was tested using repertoire sequencing. Clonality of the CD8+ T cell repertoire was compared between about a dozen healthy donors, around 14 Susac syndrome patients and 15 multiple sclerosis patients. Study-wide conclusions, independent of this receptor: The TCR sequencing and HLA analysis was acknowledged to have included a relatively small number of individuals.

Peripheral blood CD8+ and CD4+ T cells from healthy donors, Susac syndrome patients and multiple sclerosis patients were profiled by high-throughput TCR beta sequencing. The multiple sclerosis controls were treatment-naive patients whose relapsing-remitting disease, either stable or active, fulfilled the revised McDonald criteria. CD8+ TEMRA cells were enriched by FACS, while bulk CD8+ and CD4+ T cells were purified by magnetic negative isolation. Blood was collected in EDTA tubes and processed within 24 hours, with PBMCs isolated through density gradient centrifugation. PBMCs destined for TCR sequencing were cryopreserved in liquid nitrogen and later thawed in a 37 °C water bath. Purity of sorted or isolated CD4+, CD8+ and CD8+ TEMRA cells was at least 90%. The CDR3 numbers 13 residues from cysteine through phenylalanine. The only DNA kept is the CDR3, 39 bases in frame from the first base. From the germline V gene, CDR1 is SGHTA and CDR2 is FQGTGA. Ends trimmed: V by 5 bases, J by 3 bases; bases unmatched to a gene: 2.

This clonotype was detected only a few times. What this receptor recognizes is not known. Base-call qualities are not available, and no considerably larger clone is one nucleotide away. RNA was extracted with the RNeasy kit and roughly 0.5 to 1 ug was reverse transcribed using random hexamers. The immunoSEQ multiplex PCR assay, covering 54 Vbeta and 13 Jbeta segments, was used to amplify TCR beta CDR3 regions. PCR amplification bias was corrected by using a synthetic template baseline for primer optimization and computational correction. The original methods were these. Only productive sequences were kept, with reads annotated to V, D and J genes according to IMGT and analyzed in immunoSEQ Analyzer. Clonality was computed as one minus Shannon entropy normalized by log2 of the number of productive unique sequences. For each patient and control, public and private clones were evaluated within the 100 most prevalent clones. Susac-specific clones were defined as absent from healthy and MS cohorts, roughly 1,100 published viral clones and other ImmuneACCESS disease sequences. Using fastp at Q25 and MiXCR, TCRdb reprocessed the public reads and kept productive beta chains. Rows are combined by CDR3 protein, so each entry shows the most common genes and DNA. Here the V and J calls rest on TCRdb's processing, not on the authors' analysis. The sample includes 130,000 or so distinct CDR3 sequences, with under 95% observed a single time. The top ten constitute 0.24% of the sample.

Input material: CD8+ T cells from PBMCs. The origin of this receptor is a human donor with multiple sclerosis. Rearrangement joined TRBV7-3 to TRBJ2-7, with 9 junctional bases fitting TRBD1. The nucleotide sequence is given as TGTGCCAGCAGCCAGGACAGGGGCTACGAGCAGTACTTC. It translates to CASSQDRGYEQYF.